The present T cell receptor (beta chain) was sequenced within a study of blood T cell repertoires in COVID-19. Overall study context: Acute-phase and convalescent COVID-19 samples originated in the United States, Italy and Spain.

Germline V CDR1 and CDR2: MNHNS, SASEGT. The ends lost 4 bases at V and 1 base at J; junction bases unmatched: 6. The CDR3 totals 16 residues. Recruited during active infection, patients (from Seattle) were subsequently followed longitudinally. Per the authors' pipeline: Counts of nucleated cells, estimated from reference gene primer amplification, were obtained. Some clones are missing from TCRdb's copy, which holds only in-frame ones; the method was immunoSEQ multiplex PCR. Clone size and the V and J calls come from that table; the DNA yielded D and trimming. The sample includes around 60,000 clones, 84% of them seen just once.

Input material: peripheral blood. The source is a man aged 55 to 69 with COVID-19, enrolled during active disease. The chain uses TRBV6-1 and TRBJ2-3; 9 bases fit TRBD1. The CDR3 here is CASSGQGEMGTDTQYF. The CDR3, as DNA: TGTGCCAGCAGTGGACAGGGGGAAATGGGCACAGATACGCAGTATTTT.